This TCR beta chain was observed in a study of sequential checkpoint blockade in melanoma. Study-wide background: TCRβ was sequenced from DNA of 75 to 95 pretreatment tumors. Findings of the study overall: Mutational load did not correlate with tumor T-cell fraction or clonality.

The data were produced by immunoSEQ multiplex PCR, yet TCRdb's version contains in-frame clones alone and is incomplete. The sample has about 6,000 clones, 20% to 25% seen once. Treatment in this sample: randomized to nivolumab then ipilimumab (arm A) or the reverse (arm B). The CDR3 is 15 amino acids. V trimming: 1 base; J trimming: 6 bases; junction bases outside the gene matches: 4. Per germline, CDR1 SGHRS and CDR2 YFSETQ. Note on this clone: Its cognate antigen is unknown.

The chain uses TRBV5-1 and TRBJ2-1; 10 bases map to TRBD2. Specimen: tumor tissue (inferred from file names), collected from a patient given nivolumab and ipilimumab in sequence. This TCR derives from a human donor with melanoma. CDR3 sequence: CASSLKREGVNEQFF. The DNA of the CDR3 is TGCGCCAGCAGCTTGAAGCGGGAGGGCGTCAATGAGCAGTTCTTC.